A selection of T cell receptor beta chains follows, all from one sample in a study of blood T cell repertoires in COVID-19. The data were produced by immunoSEQ multiplex PCR, yet TCRdb's version contains in-frame clones alone and is incomplete. The data hold approximately 170,000 clones, with around 80% observed a single time. The sample was PBMCs or T cells enriched from blood (not recorded which). The receptors shown here come from a man aged 40-55 years who had recovered from COVID-19. Each CDR3 is given with its conserved first and last residue. Fields, in order: D gene, J gene, clone size, V gene, CDR3 protein, CDR3 DNA. The D gene is left open where the match is weak. Expanded clones are given a class, and other clones once, few, many or no size at all.

D gene: .
J gene: TRBJ1-1
clone size: .
V gene: TRBV24-1
CDR3 protein: CAIQVTEAFF
CDR3 DNA: TGTGCCATTCAGGTCACTGAAGCTTTCTTT

D gene: .
J gene: TRBJ2-3
clone size: few
V gene: TRBV3-1/TRBV3-2
CDR3 protein: CASSQVGQASDTQYF
CDR3 DNA: TGTGCCAGCAGCCAAGTTGGTCAAGCCTCAGATACGCAGTATTTT

D gene: .
J gene: TRBJ1-4
clone size: few
V gene: TRBV4-1
CDR3 protein: CASSLQTGIANEKLFF
CDR3 DNA: TGCGCCAGCAGCCTCCAAACAGGGATCGCTAATGAAAAACTGTTTTTT

D gene: .
J gene: TRBJ2-6
clone size: .
V gene: TRBV6-5
CDR3 protein: CASRDIRSGANVLTF
CDR3 DNA: TGTGCCAGCAGGGACATCCGCTCTGGGGCCAACGTCCTGACTTTC

D gene: TRBD1
J gene: TRBJ2-1
clone size: few
V gene: TRBV5-6
CDR3 protein: CASVLYSGQGYNEQFF
CDR3 DNA: TGTGCCAGCGTACTATACTCCGGACAGGGTTACAATGAGCAGTTCTTC

D gene: .
J gene: TRBJ1-5
clone size: .
V gene: TRBV29-1
CDR3 protein: CSVDPGWGQPQHF
CDR3 DNA: TGCAGCGTTGACCCAGGGTGGGGTCAGCCCCAGCATTTT

D gene: TRBD1
J gene: TRBJ1-4
clone size: .
V gene: TRBV11-3
CDR3 protein: CASSLATGEVREKLFF
CDR3 DNA: TGTGCCAGCAGCTTAGCCACAGGGGAGGTCCGGGAAAAACTGTTTTTT

D gene: .
J gene: TRBJ2-1
clone size: .
V gene: TRBV18
CDR3 protein: CASSLLDQGPRIYNEQFF
CDR3 DNA: TGTGCCAGCTCACTGCTCGATCAGGGGCCCCGTATCTACAATGAGCAGTTCTTC

D gene: .
J gene: TRBJ1-1
clone size: .
V gene: TRBV7-2
CDR3 protein: CASSLRVGGEGTEAFF
CDR3 DNA: TGTGCCAGCAGCTTAAGGGTTGGGGGGGAAGGCACTGAAGCTTTCTTT

D gene: .
J gene: TRBJ2-3
clone size: .
V gene: TRBV5-1
CDR3 protein: CASSSGLNRRTDTQYF
CDR3 DNA: TGCGCCAGCAGCTCCGGACTCAACCGCCGCACAGATACGCAGTATTTT

D gene: .
J gene: TRBJ2-3
clone size: .
V gene: TRBV6-1
CDR3 protein: CASSEEWAFGLNGDTQYF
CDR3 DNA: TGTGCCAGCAGTGAAGAGTGGGCTTTTGGGTTAAACGGAGATACGCAGTATTTT

D gene: .
J gene: TRBJ2-1
clone size: .
V gene: TRBV2
CDR3 protein: CASSGQVHNEQFF
CDR3 DNA: TGTGCCAGCAGTGGACAGGTCCACAATGAGCAGTTCTTC

D gene: TRBD1
J gene: TRBJ1-5
clone size: .
V gene: TRBV10-2
CDR3 protein: CASQGADRRNQPQHF
CDR3 DNA: TGCGCCAGCCAGGGGGCGGACAGACGCAATCAGCCCCAGCATTTT

D gene: .
J gene: TRBJ2-2
clone size: .
V gene: TRBV14
CDR3 protein: CASSQETGGWPGELFF
CDR3 DNA: TGTGCCAGCAGCCAAGAGACGGGTGGATGGCCCGGGGAGCTGTTTTTT

D gene: TRBD1
J gene: TRBJ2-7
clone size: .
V gene: TRBV3-1/TRBV3-2
CDR3 protein: CASSLNRGYEQYF
CDR3 DNA: TGTGCCAGCAGCTTGAACAGGGGCTACGAGCAGTACTTC

D gene: .
J gene: TRBJ2-1
clone size: few
V gene: TRBV7-3
CDR3 protein: CASSLQGLTYNEQFF
CDR3 DNA: TGTGCCAGCAGCTTACAGGGTTTAACTTACAATGAGCAGTTCTTC

D gene: TRBD2
J gene: TRBJ2-1
clone size: .
V gene: TRBV11-2
CDR3 protein: CASSPMAGGKNEQFF
CDR3 DNA: TGTGCCAGCAGCCCCATGGCGGGGGGTAAAAATGAGCAGTTCTTC

D gene: TRBD1
J gene: TRBJ2-1
clone size: .
V gene: TRBV5-1
CDR3 protein: CASSNTDRASYNEQFF
CDR3 DNA: TGCGCCAGCAGCAACACCGACAGGGCATCCTACAATGAGCAGTTCTTC

D gene: TRBD1
J gene: TRBJ1-3
clone size: few
V gene: TRBV28
CDR3 protein: CASSLGGQGAGNTIYF
CDR3 DNA: TGTGCCAGCAGTTTAGGGGGACAGGGGGCAGGAAACACCATATATTTT

D gene: .
J gene: TRBJ1-2
clone size: .
V gene: TRBV2
CDR3 protein: CASSDVTGPYGYTF
CDR3 DNA: TGTGCCAGCAGTGATGTTACAGGGCCCTATGGCTACACCTTC

D gene: .
J gene: TRBJ1-2
clone size: .
V gene: TRBV3-1/TRBV3-2
CDR3 protein: CASSQDLFQVTF
CDR3 DNA: TGTGCCAGCAGCCAAGACCTATTTCAGGTAACCTTC

D gene: .
J gene: TRBJ2-1
clone size: .
V gene: TRBV18
CDR3 protein: CASSPTGGASNEQFF
CDR3 DNA: TGTGCCAGCTCGCCAACAGGGGGGGCCTCCAATGAGCAGTTCTTC

D gene: TRBD1
J gene: TRBJ1-2
clone size: .
V gene: TRBV6-5
CDR3 protein: CASSSGTAGYF
CDR3 DNA: TGTGCCAGCAGTTCCGGGACAGCCGGATACTTC

D gene: TRBD1
J gene: TRBJ1-4
clone size: .
V gene: TRBV30
CDR3 protein: CACTMGQGAEKLFF
CDR3 DNA: TGTGCCTGTACGATGGGACAGGGGGCGGAAAAACTGTTTTTT

D gene: .
J gene: TRBJ2-2
clone size: .
V gene: TRBV4-2
CDR3 protein: CASSQDRQVGELFF
CDR3 DNA: TGTGCCAGCAGCCAAGATCGACAGGTCGGGGAGCTGTTTTTT

D gene: TRBD2
J gene: TRBJ2-1
clone size: few
V gene: TRBV10-2
CDR3 protein: CASSEPGLGWHEQFF
CDR3 DNA: TGCGCCAGCAGTGAGCCGGGACTAGGGTGGCATGAGCAGTTCTTC

D gene: .
J gene: TRBJ2-5
clone size: .
V gene: TRBV2
CDR3 protein: CASPSGGGETQYF
CDR3 DNA: TGTGCCAGCCCCTCGGGGGGCGGAGAGACCCAGTACTTC

D gene: .
J gene: TRBJ2-7
clone size: many
V gene: TRBV19
CDR3 protein: CASSISGSSYEQYF
CDR3 DNA: TGTGCCAGTAGTATCAGCGGTAGCTCCTACGAGCAGTACTTC

D gene: TRBD2
J gene: TRBJ2-3
clone size: .
V gene: TRBV5-1
CDR3 protein: CASSFGGSSTDTQYF
CDR3 DNA: TGCGCCAGCAGCTTCGGGGGGTCTAGCACAGATACGCAGTATTTT

D gene: TRBD1
J gene: TRBJ1-1
clone size: once
V gene: TRBV4-1
CDR3 protein: CASSQGVRDRIEAFF
CDR3 DNA: TGCGCCAGCAGCCAAGGTGTCCGGGACAGGATTGAAGCTTTCTTT

D gene: .
J gene: TRBJ1-3
clone size: .
V gene: TRBV5-5
CDR3 protein: CASSNGRANEF
CDR3 DNA: TGTGCCAGCAGTAATGGGCGGGCAAACGAGTTT

D gene: TRBD1
J gene: TRBJ2-5
clone size: .
V gene: TRBV5-6
CDR3 protein: CASRPRDREETQYF
CDR3 DNA: TGTGCCAGCAGACCCCGGGACAGGGAAGAGACCCAGTACTTC

D gene: TRBD1
J gene: TRBJ1-2
clone size: .
V gene: TRBV11-3
CDR3 protein: CASSREGSRGQAF
CDR3 DNA: TGTGCCAGCAGCCGGGAAGGATCTCGAGGACAGGCCTTC

D gene: TRBD1
J gene: TRBJ1-3
clone size: .
V gene: TRBV7-8
CDR3 protein: CASSPRDSSGNTIYF
CDR3 DNA: TGTGCCAGCAGCCCTAGGGACAGCTCTGGAAACACCATATATTTT

D gene: TRBD2
J gene: TRBJ2-3
clone size: .
V gene: TRBV5-1
CDR3 protein: CASSLPSGDTDTQYF
CDR3 DNA: TGCGCCAGCAGCTTACCCAGCGGGGACACAGATACGCAGTATTTT

D gene: TRBD2
J gene: TRBJ2-2
clone size: .
V gene: TRBV30
CDR3 protein: CAWDGLAGANTGELFF
CDR3 DNA: TGTGCCTGGGACGGACTAGCGGGGGCGAACACCGGGGAGCTGTTTTTT

D gene: TRBD1
J gene: TRBJ1-4
clone size: .
V gene: TRBV30
CDR3 protein: CAWSVRRGDPYNF
CDR3 DNA: TGTGCCTGGAGTGTACGCAGGGGGGACCCCTATAACTTT

D gene: .
J gene: TRBJ1-1
clone size: .
V gene: TRBV7-9
CDR3 protein: CASSFDGGSEAFF
CDR3 DNA: TGTGCCAGCAGCTTTGATGGGGGCTCTGAAGCTTTCTTT

D gene: TRBD1
J gene: TRBJ1-3
clone size: few
V gene: TRBV6-5
CDR3 protein: CASSYSGGGSGNTIYF
CDR3 DNA: TGTGCCAGCAGTTACTCAGGGGGCGGCTCTGGAAACACCATATATTTT

D gene: TRBD2
J gene: TRBJ2-3
clone size: .
V gene: TRBV9
CDR3 protein: CASSVGGGLDTDTQYF
CDR3 DNA: TGTGCCAGCAGCGTAGGGGGGGGACTCGACACAGATACGCAGTATTTT

D gene: .
J gene: TRBJ1-1
clone size: few
V gene: TRBV28
CDR3 protein: CASSSPGQEAFF
CDR3 DNA: TGTGCCAGCAGTTCCCCGGGACAAGAAGCTTTCTTT

D gene: TRBD2
J gene: TRBJ2-3
clone size: .
V gene: TRBV13
CDR3 protein: CASSLPTGLAATDTQYF
CDR3 DNA: TGTGCCAGCAGCTTGCCCACAGGACTAGCGGCCACAGATACGCAGTATTTT

D gene: TRBD1
J gene: TRBJ2-7
clone size: .
V gene: TRBV29-1
CDR3 protein: CSARQGFHEQYF
CDR3 DNA: TGCAGCGCGAGACAGGGTTTCCACGAGCAGTACTTC

D gene: TRBD1
J gene: TRBJ1-2
clone size: .
V gene: TRBV19
CDR3 protein: CASSAPGQGGYTF
CDR3 DNA: TGTGCCAGTAGTGCTCCGGGACAGGGTGGCTACACCTTC

D gene: TRBD1
J gene: TRBJ2-5
clone size: .
V gene: TRBV3-1/TRBV3-2
CDR3 protein: CASSRSSGTGPSKAQYF
CDR3 DNA: TGTGCCAGCAGCCGATCCTCCGGGACAGGTCCTTCTAAGGCCCAGTACTTC

D gene: TRBD1
J gene: TRBJ1-2
clone size: .
V gene: TRBV18
CDR3 protein: CASSPPAQGEHGYTF
CDR3 DNA: TGTGCCAGCTCACCACCCGCACAGGGGGAACATGGCTACACCTTC